These 6 T cell receptor beta chains were all obtained from the same sample, sequenced in a study of T cell responses to AZD1222 COVID-19 vaccine. Profiling relied on immunoSEQ multiplex PCR, and the TCRdb table lists in-frame clones only, not all of them. The sample consists of 150,000 to 200,000 clones, approximately 87% of them appearing once. The sequencing here drew on peripheral blood, taken on day 0 of MenACWY control vaccination. These receptors were obtained from an adult in good health.

The rearrangement uses TRBV9 and TRBJ2-7, with 11 bases identical to TRBD2. From germline, CDR1 is SGDLS and CDR2 YYNGEE. The ends lost 4 bases at V and 6 bases at J; junction bases unmatched: 6. The CDR3 consists of 14 residues. The CDR3 here is CASSPGLAEGEQYF. The CDR3 region has the DNA TGTGCCAGCAGCCCGGGACTAGCGGAGGGCGAGCAGTACTTC.

V is TRBV29-1 and J is TRBJ1-1; D ambiguous. V was trimmed by 6 bases and J by 3 bases, leaving 5 bases between them. There are 10 residues in the CDR3. CDR1 is SQVTM and CDR2 is ANQGSEA in the germline V gene. CDR3 bases: TGCAGCGTGAGCCACACTGAAGCTTTCTTT. It is translated as CSVSHTEAFF.

The genes are TRBV7-9 and TRBJ2-5, with 9 bases aligning to TRBD1. CDR1 is SEHNR and CDR2 is FQNEAQ in the germline V gene (reference sequence). Trimming at V came to 5 bases and at J to 4 bases, leaving 5 bases not matched to a gene. The CDR3 length is 14 residues. In DNA form, the CDR3 reads TGTGCCAGCAGCCTTCGACAGGGGGTAGAGACCCAGTACTTC. Translated: CASSLRQGVETQYF.

V usage is TRBV30 and J usage is TRBJ2-2, with 7 bases fitting TRBD1. The V and J ends lost 3 bases and 0 bases, in that order; junction bases with no gene match: 1. This CDR3 comprises 14 residues. Looked up from germline, CDR1 is GTSNPN and CDR2 is SVGIG (reference sequence). The CDR3 DNA reads as TGTGCCTGGAGGGACAGGACGAACACCGGGGAGCTGTTTTTT. Protein sequence: CAWRDRTNTGELFF.

The CDR3 loop reads CASSTEGLAGRVYNEQFF. As DNA, the CDR3 is TGTGCCAGTAGTACTGAGGGACTAGCGGGAAGGGTATACAATGAGCAGTTCTTC. This sequence joins TRBV19 and TRBJ2-1, with TRBD2 identical over 13 bases. V shed 4 bases, J shed 4 bases, and the junction held 10 bases outside the gene matches. Germline V gene lookup returns CDR1 LNHDA and CDR2 SQIVND (reference sequence). This CDR3 has 18 residues.

The V and J genes are TRBV27 and TRBJ2-7, with 7 bases lining up with TRBD1. The ends lost 6 bases at V and 2 bases at J; junction bases unmatched: 16. The CDR3 runs 17 residues. Germline CDR1 and CDR2: MNHEY and SMNVEV (reference sequence). The CDR3 reads CASSYTQSTGSTYEQYF. The CDR3 nucleotides are TGTGCCAGCAGCTATACACAGTCGACAGGGTCGACCTACGAGCAGTACTTC.